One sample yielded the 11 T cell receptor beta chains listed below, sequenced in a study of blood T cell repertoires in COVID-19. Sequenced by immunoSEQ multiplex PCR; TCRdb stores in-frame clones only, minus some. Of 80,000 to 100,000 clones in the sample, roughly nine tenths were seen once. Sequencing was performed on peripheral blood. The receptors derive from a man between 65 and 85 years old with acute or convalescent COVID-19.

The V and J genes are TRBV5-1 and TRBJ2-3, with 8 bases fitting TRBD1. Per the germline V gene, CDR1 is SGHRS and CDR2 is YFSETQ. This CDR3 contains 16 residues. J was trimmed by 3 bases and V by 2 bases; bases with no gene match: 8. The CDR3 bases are TGCGCCAGCAGCTTCGGACAGGGTCTCAGAACAGATACGCAGTATTTT. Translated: CASSFGQGLRTDTQYF.

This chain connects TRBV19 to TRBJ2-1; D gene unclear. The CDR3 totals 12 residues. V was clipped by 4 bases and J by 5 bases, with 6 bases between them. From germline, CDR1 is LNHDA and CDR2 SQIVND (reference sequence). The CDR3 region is CASSSRDNEQFF. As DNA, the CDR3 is TGTGCCAGTAGTAGCCGGGACAATGAGCAGTTCTTC.

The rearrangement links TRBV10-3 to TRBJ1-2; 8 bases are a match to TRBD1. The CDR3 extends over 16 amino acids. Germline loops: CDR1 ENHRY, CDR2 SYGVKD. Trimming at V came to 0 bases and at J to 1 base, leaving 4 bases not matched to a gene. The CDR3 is CAISESAGGLNYGYTF. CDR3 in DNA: TGTGCCATCAGTGAGTCTGCAGGGGGCCTTAACTATGGCTACACCTTC.

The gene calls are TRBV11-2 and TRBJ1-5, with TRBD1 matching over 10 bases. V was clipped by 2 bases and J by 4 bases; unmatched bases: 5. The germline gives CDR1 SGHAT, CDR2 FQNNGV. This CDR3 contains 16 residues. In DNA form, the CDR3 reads TGTGCCAGCAGCTTATCTTGGACAGGGGGAAATCAGCCCCAGCATTTT. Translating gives CASSLSWTGGNQPQHF.

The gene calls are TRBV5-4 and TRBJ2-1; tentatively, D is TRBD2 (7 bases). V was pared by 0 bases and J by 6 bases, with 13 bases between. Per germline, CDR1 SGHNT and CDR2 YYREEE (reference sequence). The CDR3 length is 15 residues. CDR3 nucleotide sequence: TGTGCCAGCAGCTTGGCCCCGGGGGGCGGCAATGAGCAGTTCTTC. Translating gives CASSLAPGGGNEQFF.

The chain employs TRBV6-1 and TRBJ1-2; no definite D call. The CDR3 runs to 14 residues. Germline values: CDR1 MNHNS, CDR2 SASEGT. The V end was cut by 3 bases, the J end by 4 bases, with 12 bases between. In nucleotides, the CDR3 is TGTGCCAGCAGTGACGGGGTCGGCAGCTATGGCTACACCTTC. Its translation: CASSDGVGSYGYTF.

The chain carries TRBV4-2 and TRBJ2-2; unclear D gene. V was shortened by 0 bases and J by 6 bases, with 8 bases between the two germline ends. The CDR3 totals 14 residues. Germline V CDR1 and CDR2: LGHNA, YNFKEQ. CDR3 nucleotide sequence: TGTGCCAGCAGCCAAGATCGTGAGTCCGGGGAGCTGTTTTTT. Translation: CASSQDRESGELFF.

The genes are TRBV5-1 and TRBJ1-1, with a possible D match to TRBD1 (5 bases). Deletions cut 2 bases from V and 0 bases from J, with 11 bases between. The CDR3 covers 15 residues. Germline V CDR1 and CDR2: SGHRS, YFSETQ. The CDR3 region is CASSLQTAVNTEAFF. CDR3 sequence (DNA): TGCGCCAGCAGCTTACAGACAGCCGTGAACACTGAAGCTTTCTTT.

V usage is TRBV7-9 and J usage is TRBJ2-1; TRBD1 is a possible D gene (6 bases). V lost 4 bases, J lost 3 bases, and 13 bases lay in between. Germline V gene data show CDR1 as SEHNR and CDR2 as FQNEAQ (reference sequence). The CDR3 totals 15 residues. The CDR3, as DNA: TGTGCCAGCAGCTCAACAGGGCAGAACTACAATGAGCAGTTCTTC. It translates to CASSSTGQNYNEQFF.

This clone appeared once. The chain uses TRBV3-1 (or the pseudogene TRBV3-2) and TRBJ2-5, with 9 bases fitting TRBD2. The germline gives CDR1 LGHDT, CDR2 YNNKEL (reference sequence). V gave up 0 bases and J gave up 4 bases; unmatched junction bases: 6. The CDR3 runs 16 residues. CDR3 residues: CASSQELSGGRETQYF. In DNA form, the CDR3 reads TGTGCCAGCAGCCAAGAATTAAGCGGGGGGAGAGAGACCCAGTACTTC.

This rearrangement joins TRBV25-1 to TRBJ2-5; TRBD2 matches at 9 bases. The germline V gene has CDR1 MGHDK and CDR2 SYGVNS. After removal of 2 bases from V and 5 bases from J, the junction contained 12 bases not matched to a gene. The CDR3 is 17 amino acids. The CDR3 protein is CASSEGASGANPETQYF. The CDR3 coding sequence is TGTGCCAGCAGTGAAGGGGCTAGCGGGGCCAACCCGGAGACCCAGTACTTC.